Each of the 3 T cell receptor beta chains below was sequenced from the same sample in a study of blood T cell repertoires in COVID-19. Assay used: immunoSEQ multiplex PCR; TCRdb lists only in-frame clones, some missing. Among 110,000 to 150,000 clones listed, approximately 83% were seen once. The sequencing sample was made of peripheral blood. These receptors came from a human donor in a cohort sampled during active COVID-19.

The genes are TRBV28 and TRBJ2-3, with TRBD2 matching over 9 bases. Germline V lookup: CDR1 MDHEN, CDR2 SYDVKM. The CDR3 is 17 amino acids. The trim removed 3 bases at V and 1 base at J, leaving 8 bases unmatched. For the CDR3, the DNA is TGTGCCAGCAGTTTTATAGCGGGGGCCCTCGGCACAGATACGCAGTATTTT. Amino acids: CASSFIAGALGTDTQYF. The variable domain in full, completed from reference TRBV28 and TRBJ2-3, reads DVKVTQSSRYLVKRTGEKVFLECVQDMDHENMFWYRQDPGLGLRLIYFSYDVKMKEKGDIPEGYSVSREKKERFSLILESASTNQTSMYLCASSFIAGALGTDTQYFGPGTRLTVL.

This chain uses TRBV12-2 with TRBJ1-2; TRBD1, the table's D call, was not compared with the DNA. TRBV12-2 is an annotated pseudogene. The CDR3 is made up of 15 amino acids. The CDR3 protein is CASRLAKRGIVIYTF. CDR3 DNA: TGTGCAAGTCGCTTAGCGAAAAGGGGAATCGTTATCTACACCTTC.

The chain recombines TRBV7-2 with TRBJ1-4; no definite D call. From germline, CDR1 is SGHTA and CDR2 FQGNSA. V was shortened by 5 bases and J by 8 bases, with 15 bases between the two germline ends. There are 14 residues in the CDR3. For the CDR3, the DNA is TGTGCCAGCAGCCTGCGGGCACCGGGAGAAAAACTGTTTTTT. This codes for CASSLRAPGEKLFF.